These T cell receptor beta chains were read from a single sample in a study of shared T cell receptors in the human thymus. Repertoires were generated with immunoSEQ multiplex PCR, while TCRdb's copy carries only in-frame clones and drops some. Of some 700,000 clones listed, around 89% were seen once; the top ten hold around 0.0099%. The sample also formed part of further work on human thymus T cells.

Sequencing was performed on thymocytes. The source is a boy under two years old with a congenital heart defect. The CDR3 runs from the conserved cysteine through the conserved F or W. The order of the fields is J gene, V gene, D gene, clone size, CDR3 DNA, CDR3 protein. D genes are given only for firm matches. Not every row has a clone size; where given, it reads once, few, many or a size class.

TRBJ2-2	TRBV27	TRBD1	-	TGTGCCAGCAGTTTGGCGGACAGGGGATCGGCCAGCGGGGAGCTGTTTTTT	CASSLADRGSASGELFF
TRBJ2-5	TRBV4-2	TRBD2	-	TGTGCCAGCAGCCAAGACAGAGTCCTAGCGGGAGGGGTGAGGAGGGAGACCCAGTACTTC	CASSQDRVLAGGVRRETQYF
TRBJ2-5	TRBV11-2	TRBD2	-	TGTGCCAGCAGCTTTTCGACTAGCGGGAGACTGGATGAGACCCAGTACTTC	CASSFSTSGRLDETQYF
TRBJ2-7	TRBV21-1	-	-	TGTGCCAGCAGCAGGGGCACGAGTTCCTACGAGCAGTACTTC	CASSRGTSSYEQYF
TRBJ1-5	TRBV5-1	TRBD1	-	TGCGCCAGCAGCCCGACAGGGAATCAGCCCCAGCATTTT	CASSPTGNQPQHF
TRBJ2-3	TRBV2	TRBD2	-	TGTGCCAGCAGGTGGGCGGGGGTGACCATGCAGTATTTT	CASRWAGVTMQYF
TRBJ2-1	TRBV5-4	-	-	TGTGCCAGCAGCTTGGAGGCCGGGTCTTACAATGAGCAGTTCTTC	CASSLEAGSYNEQFF
TRBJ1-2	TRBV6-5	-	few	TGTGCCAGCAGTTACCCATCTGGGCAGGGGATTCGTGGCTACACCTTC	CASSYPSGQGIRGYTF
TRBJ2-7	TRBV7-8	TRBD1	-	TGTGCCAGCAGCCCTCCGACAGGGGGCGACGAGCAGTACTTC	CASSPPTGGDEQYF
TRBJ2-7	TRBV5-8	-	-	TGTGCCAGCAGCTCACGGGGGGCCCCCTACGAGCAGTACTTC	CASSSRGAPYEQYF
TRBJ2-7	TRBV29-1	-	-	TGCAGCGTTGATGTGGGGAGAGTAAGGTACGAGCAGTACTTC	CSVDVGRVRYEQYF
TRBJ1-2	TRBV6-1	TRBD1	-	TGTGCCAGCACCATGACAGGGTCCAACTATGGCTACACCTTC	CASTMTGSNYGYTF
TRBJ2-2	TRBV30	TRBD1	-	TGTGCCTGGAGTCCCCAGGGACAGGGGGGAACCGGGGAGCTGTTTTTT	CAWSPQGQGGTGELFF
TRBJ2-7	TRBV19	TRBD2	-	TGTGCCAGTAGCTTGACTAGCGGGTACCCCTACGAGCAGTACTTC	CASSLTSGYPYEQYF
TRBJ2-7	TRBV5-1	TRBD2	-	TGCGCCAGCAGCTCCTCCGGGACTAGCGGCGAGCAGTACTTC	CASSSSGTSGEQYF
TRBJ2-2	TRBV6-5	TRBD1	-	TGTGCCAGCAGTTACGTCGGACAGGGGAGGTCCGGGGAGCTGTTTTTT	CASSYVGQGRSGELFF
TRBJ1-2	TRBV30	TRBD1	-	TGTGCCTGGCAGGACAGGGGGCATCATGGCTACACCTTC	CAWQDRGHHGYTF
TRBJ2-7	TRBV6-4	TRBD2	-	TGTGCCAGCAGTGACTCTCCAGCGGGAGGGCCAAACGAGCAGTACTTC	CASSDSPAGGPNEQYF
TRBJ2-1	TRBV6-5	TRBD1	-	TGTGCCAGCAGTTACCTAGTTAGAGACAGGGGCAATGAGCAGTTCTTC	CASSYLVRDRGNEQFF
TRBJ2-1	TRBV7-9	-	-	TGTGCCAGCAGCGGACAGTCCTACAATGAGCAGTTCTTC	CASSGQSYNEQFF
TRBJ2-7	TRBV6-5	-	-	TGTGCCAGCAGTTACTCGGCGCTAGGGGTCTACGAGCAGTACTTC	CASSYSALGVYEQYF
TRBJ1-4	TRBV19	-	-	TGTGCCAGTAGTACGCGCGCAACTAATGAAAAACTGTTTTTT	CASSTRATNEKLFF
TRBJ2-3	TRBV5-5	TRBD2	-	TGTGCCAGCAGCCCCGCGGGACTAGCGAGAGGAGCAGATACGCAGTATTTT	CASSPAGLARGADTQYF
TRBJ2-1	TRBV30	TRBD2	-	TGTGCCTGGAGTTCACCTACTGGACTAGCGGGAGGGCCCTACAATGAGCAGTTCTTC	CAWSSPTGLAGGPYNEQFF
TRBJ2-7	TRBV6-5	-	-	TGTGCCAGCAGTTACTCGAAATGGGCCCGGCACGCTGAGCAGTACTTC	CASSYSKWARHAEQYF
TRBJ2-1	TRBV7-8	-	-	TGTGCCAGCAGCTTAGCGGGCACATCTGTTTACAATGAGCAGTTCTTC	CASSLAGTSVYNEQFF
TRBJ2-1	TRBV30	TRBD2	-	TGTGCCTGGAGTGTACAAGGCCGGGAGGATGTGTATGAGCAGTTCTTC	CAWSVQGREDVYEQFF
TRBJ1-3	TRBV7-9	-	-	TGTGCCAGCAGCAGAGACAGAGCTGGAAACACCATATATTTT	CASSRDRAGNTIYF
TRBJ1-1	TRBV2	TRBD1	-	TGTGCCAGCAGTGGACAGGGGGAGCCCAGGGGCACTGAAGCTTTCTTT	CASSGQGEPRGTEAFF
TRBJ2-1	TRBV7-6	TRBD2	-	TGTGCCAGCAGCCCCGGGACTAGCGGGACCGCCTCCTACAATGAGCAGTTCTTC	CASSPGTSGTASYNEQFF
TRBJ1-1	TRBV6-5	TRBD1	-	TGTGCCGGCAGCCAGACAGGGGGTGACACTGAAGCTTTCTTT	CAGSQTGGDTEAFF
TRBJ2-6	TRBV4-3	-	few	TGCGCCAGCAGCCCTGCGGGGCCCGGGGCCAACGTCCTGACTTTC	CASSPAGPGANVLTF
TRBJ2-7	TRBV27	TRBD2	-	TGTGCCAGCAGTCCCGACCACGGGACTAGCGGGAGGCCCTTTCACGAGCAGTACTTC	CASSPDHGTSGRPFHEQYF
TRBJ2-2	TRBV4-3	-	-	TGCGCCAGCAGCCAAGAAGAGGCGGAGACCGGGGAGCTGTTTTTT	CASSQEEAETGELFF
TRBJ1-5	TRBV5-5	-	-	TGTGCCAGCATACAGGGAAATCAGCCCCAGCATTTT	CASIQGNQPQHF
TRBJ2-7	TRBV27	-	once	TGTGCCAGCAGTCACCGGGAGCGGACGACCTACGAGCAGTACTTC	CASSHRERTTYEQYF
TRBJ2-7	TRBV11-2	-	-	TGTGCCAGCAGCCGCCCTGAAGTCGGCTCCTACGAGCAGTACTTC	CASSRPEVGSYEQYF
TRBJ1-1	TRBV30	-	few	TGTGCCTGGAGTGGGCCCTGGGCCTCTCGGAAGAACACTGAAGCTTTCTTT	CAWSGPWASRKNTEAFF
TRBJ1-4	TRBV5-5	TRBD1	-	TGTGCCAGCAGCCAGGTCGGGACAGGGGGTTCCATTAATGAAAAACTGTTTTTT	CASSQVGTGGSINEKLFF
TRBJ1-2	TRBV5-4	TRBD1	-	TGTGCCAGCAGCTTAAGGGGACAGGCTGGCTACACCTTC	CASSLRGQAGYTF
TRBJ2-5	TRBV27	TRBD2	-	TGTGCCAGCAGTCTACTAGCGGGGGAAGAGACCCAGTACTTC	CASSLLAGEETQYF
TRBJ2-5	TRBV30	TRBD2	-	TGTGCCTGGATGGTAGCGGGAGGGCCGGGGGAAGAGACCCAGTACTTC	CAWMVAGGPGEETQYF
TRBJ1-1	TRBV15	TRBD1	-	TGTGCCACCAGCAGACCCTACGACAGGGGGTACACTGAAGCTTTCTTT	CATSRPYDRGYTEAFF
TRBJ2-7	TRBV4-3	TRBD2	few	TGCGCCAGCAGCCTCCGGGAGGGAAGGGACGAGCAGTACTTC	CASSLREGRDEQYF
TRBJ2-6	TRBV5-1	TRBD2	-	TGCGCCAGCAGTCGTAAGCGGGGGGCTGGTGGGGCCAACGTCCTGACTTTC	CASSRKRGAGGANVLTF
TRBJ2-5	TRBV13	TRBD1	-	TGTGCCAGCGCGATTAACAGGGGTCGAGAGACCCAGTACTTC	CASAINRGRETQYF
TRBJ1-4	TRBV12-5	-	-	TGTGCTAGTGGTTCAGGCCGTGAAAAACTGTTTTTT	CASGSGREKLFF
TRBJ2-5	TRBV15	TRBD2	once	TGTGCCACCAGCACCCAGACTAGCATAGAGACCCAGTACTTC	CATSTQTSIETQYF
TRBJ2-7	TRBV6-1	TRBD1	-	TGTGCCAGCAGTAACAGGGGGCCCGTATACGAGCAGTACTTC	CASSNRGPVYEQYF
TRBJ2-1	TRBV18	TRBD2	-	TGTGCCAGCTCAAGGGGGGTCGTCCGGGAGGGGTGTGAGCAGTTCTTC	CASSRGVVREGCEQFF
TRBJ2-2	TRBV5-1	-	-	TGCGCCAGCAGCTTGGCCGAAGGACTGAACACCGGGGAGCTGTTTTTT	CASSLAEGLNTGELFF
TRBJ1-3	TRBV21-1	-	few	TGTGCCAGCAGCAAACCCGGGAGCTCTGGAAACACCATATATTTT	CASSKPGSSGNTIYF
TRBJ1-2	TRBV6-1	-	-	TGTGCCAGCAGTCAGACATTTACTTATGGCTACACCTTC	CASSQTFTYGYTF